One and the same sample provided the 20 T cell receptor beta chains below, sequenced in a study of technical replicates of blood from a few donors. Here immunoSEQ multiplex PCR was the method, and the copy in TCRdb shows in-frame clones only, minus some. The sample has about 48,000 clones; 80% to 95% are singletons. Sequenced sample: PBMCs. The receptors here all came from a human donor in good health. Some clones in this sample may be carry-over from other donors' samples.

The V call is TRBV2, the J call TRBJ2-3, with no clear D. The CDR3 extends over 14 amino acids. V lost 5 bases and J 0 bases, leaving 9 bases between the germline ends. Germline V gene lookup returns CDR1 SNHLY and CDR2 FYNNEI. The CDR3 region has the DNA TGTGCCAGCAGTAAGACACCTAGCACAGATACGCAGTATTTT. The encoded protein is CASSKTPSTDTQYF. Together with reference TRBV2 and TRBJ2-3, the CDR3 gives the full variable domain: EPEVTQTPSHQVTQMGQEVILRCVPISNHLYFYWYRQILGQKVEFLVSFYNNEISEKSEIFDDQFSVERPDGSNFTLKIRSTKLEDSAMYFCASSKTPSTDTQYFGPGTRLTVL.

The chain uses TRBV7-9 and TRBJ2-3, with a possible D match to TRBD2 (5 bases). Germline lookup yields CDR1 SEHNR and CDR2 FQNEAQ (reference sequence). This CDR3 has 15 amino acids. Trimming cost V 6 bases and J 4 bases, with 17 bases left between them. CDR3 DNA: TGTGCCAGCAGTTCACTAGGCCGCGTCCCAGATACGCAGTATTTT. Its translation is CASSSLGRVPDTQYF.

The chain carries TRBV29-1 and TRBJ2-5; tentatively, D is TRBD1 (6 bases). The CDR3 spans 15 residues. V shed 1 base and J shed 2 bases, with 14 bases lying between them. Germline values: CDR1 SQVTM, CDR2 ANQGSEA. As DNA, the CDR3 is TGCAGCGTTGAAGCCGCCGGGGACATACAAGAGACCCAGTACTTC. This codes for CSVEAAGDIQETQYF.

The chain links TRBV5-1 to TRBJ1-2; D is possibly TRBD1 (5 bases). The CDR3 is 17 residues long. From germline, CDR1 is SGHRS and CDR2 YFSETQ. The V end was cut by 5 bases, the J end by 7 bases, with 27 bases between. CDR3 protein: CASRGGDLRSLLSGYTF. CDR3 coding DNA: TGCGCCAGCAGGGGGGGGGACCTTCGTTCCCTCCTAAGTGGCTACACCTTC.

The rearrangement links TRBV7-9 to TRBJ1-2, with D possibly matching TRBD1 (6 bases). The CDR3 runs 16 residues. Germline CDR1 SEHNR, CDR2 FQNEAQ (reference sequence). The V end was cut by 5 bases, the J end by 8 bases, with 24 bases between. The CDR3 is CASSLQTGQTPKGYTF. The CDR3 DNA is TGTGCCAGCAGCCTCCAAACAGGACAGACCCCCAAAGGCTACACCTTC. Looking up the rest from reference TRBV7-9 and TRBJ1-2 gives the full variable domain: DTGVSQNPRHKITKRGQNVTFRCDPISEHNRLYWYRQTLGQGPEFLTYFQNEAQLEKSRLLSDRFSAERPKGSFSTLEIQRTEQGDSAMYLCASSLQTGQTPKGYTFGSGTRLTVV.

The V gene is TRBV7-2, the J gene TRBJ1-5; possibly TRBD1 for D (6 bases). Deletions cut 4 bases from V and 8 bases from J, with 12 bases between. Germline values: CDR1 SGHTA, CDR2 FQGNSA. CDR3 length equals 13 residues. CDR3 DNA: TGTGCCAGCAGCTCCCAGGGGCGAGAGCCCCAGCATTTT. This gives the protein CASSSQGREPQHF.

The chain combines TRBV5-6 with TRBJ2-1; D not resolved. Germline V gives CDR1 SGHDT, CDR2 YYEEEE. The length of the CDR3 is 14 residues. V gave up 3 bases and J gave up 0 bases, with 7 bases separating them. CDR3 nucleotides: TGTGCCAGCAGCTCGCCAGGCTCCTACAATGAGCAGTTCTTC. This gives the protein CASSSPGSYNEQFF.

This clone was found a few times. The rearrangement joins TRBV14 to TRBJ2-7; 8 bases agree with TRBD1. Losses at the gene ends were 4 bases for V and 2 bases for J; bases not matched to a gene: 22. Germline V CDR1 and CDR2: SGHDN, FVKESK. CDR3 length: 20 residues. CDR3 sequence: CASSRLRATGVSGVPYEQYF. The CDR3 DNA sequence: TGTGCCAGCAGCCGGCTACGTGCGACAGGGGTTAGCGGAGTACCCTACGAGCAGTACTTC.

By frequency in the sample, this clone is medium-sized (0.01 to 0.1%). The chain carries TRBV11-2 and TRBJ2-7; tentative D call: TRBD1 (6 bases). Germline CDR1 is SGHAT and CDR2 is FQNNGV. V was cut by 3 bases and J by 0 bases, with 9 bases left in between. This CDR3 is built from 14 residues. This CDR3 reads CASSFRDISYEQYF. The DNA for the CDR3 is TGTGCCAGCAGCTTTCGGGACATCTCCTACGAGCAGTACTTC.

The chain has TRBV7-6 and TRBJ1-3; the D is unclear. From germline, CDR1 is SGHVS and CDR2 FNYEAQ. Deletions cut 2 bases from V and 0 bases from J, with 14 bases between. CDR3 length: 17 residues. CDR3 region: CASSLSGIPSSGNTIYF. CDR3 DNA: TGTGCCAGCAGCTTAAGTGGCATCCCCAGCTCTGGAAACACCATATATTTT. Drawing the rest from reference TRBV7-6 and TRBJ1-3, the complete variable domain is GAGVSQSPRYKVTKRGQDVALRCDPISGHVSLYWYRQALGQGPEFLTYFNYEAQQDKSGLPNDRFSAERPEGSISTLTIQRTEQRDSAMYRCASSLSGIPSSGNTIYFGEGSWLTVV.

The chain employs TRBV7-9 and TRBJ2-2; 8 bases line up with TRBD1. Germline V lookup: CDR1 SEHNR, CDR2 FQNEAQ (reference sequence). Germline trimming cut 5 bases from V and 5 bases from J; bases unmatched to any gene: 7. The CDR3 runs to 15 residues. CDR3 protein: CASSKTGDRTGELFF. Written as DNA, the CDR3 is TGTGCCAGCAGCAAGACAGGGGATCGGACCGGGGAGCTGTTTTTT.

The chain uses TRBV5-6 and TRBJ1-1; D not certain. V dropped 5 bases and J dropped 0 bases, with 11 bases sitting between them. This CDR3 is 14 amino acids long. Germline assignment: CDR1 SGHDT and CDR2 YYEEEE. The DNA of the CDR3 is TGTGCCAGCAGGGAGAGCTACATGAACACTGAAGCTTTCTTT. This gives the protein CASRESYMNTEAFF.

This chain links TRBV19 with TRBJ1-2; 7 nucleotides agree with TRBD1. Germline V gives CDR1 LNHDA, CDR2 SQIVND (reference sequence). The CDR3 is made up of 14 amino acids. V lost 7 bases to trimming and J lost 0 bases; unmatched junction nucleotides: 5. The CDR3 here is CASNRGGSNYGYTF. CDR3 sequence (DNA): TGTGCCAGTAACCGAGGGGGCTCTAACTATGGCTACACCTTC.

CDR3 in DNA: TGTGCCAGCAGTTTACAAATGGCCGGCGGATCCGGGGAGCTGTTTTTT. This encodes CASSLQMAGGSGELFF. V usage is TRBV27 and J usage is TRBJ2-2; D is undetermined. This CDR3 region has 16 residues. Trimming took 2 bases from V and 6 from J, leaving 16 bases between them. Germline CDR1 is MNHEY and CDR2 is SMNVEV (reference sequence).

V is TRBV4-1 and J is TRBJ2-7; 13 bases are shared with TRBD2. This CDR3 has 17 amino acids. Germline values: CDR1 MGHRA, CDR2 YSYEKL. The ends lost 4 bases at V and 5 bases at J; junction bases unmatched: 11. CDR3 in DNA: TGCGCCAGCAGCCCGCAAAACTTACTAGCGGGAGGGCACGAGCAGTACTTC. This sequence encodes CASSPQNLLAGGHEQYF.

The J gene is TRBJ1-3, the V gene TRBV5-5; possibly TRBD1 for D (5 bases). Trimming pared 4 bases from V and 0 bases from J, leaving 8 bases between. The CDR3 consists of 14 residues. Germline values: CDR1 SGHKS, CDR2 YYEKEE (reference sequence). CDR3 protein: CASSGGDSGNTIYF. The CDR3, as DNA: TGTGCCAGCAGCGGAGGGGACTCTGGAAACACCATATATTTT.

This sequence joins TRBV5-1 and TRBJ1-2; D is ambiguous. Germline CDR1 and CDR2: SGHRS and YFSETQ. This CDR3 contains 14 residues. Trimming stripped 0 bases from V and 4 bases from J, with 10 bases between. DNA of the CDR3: TGCGCCAGCAGCTTGGCGGCGGGTATCTATGGCTACACCTTC. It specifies CASSLAAGIYGYTF.

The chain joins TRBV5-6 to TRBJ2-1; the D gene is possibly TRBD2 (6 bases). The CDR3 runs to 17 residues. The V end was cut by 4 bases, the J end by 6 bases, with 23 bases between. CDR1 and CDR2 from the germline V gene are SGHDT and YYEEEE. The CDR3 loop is CASSNVGDFRMGNEQFF. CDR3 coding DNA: TGTGCCAGCAGCAATGTGGGGGACTTTCGGATGGGCAATGAGCAGTTCTTC.

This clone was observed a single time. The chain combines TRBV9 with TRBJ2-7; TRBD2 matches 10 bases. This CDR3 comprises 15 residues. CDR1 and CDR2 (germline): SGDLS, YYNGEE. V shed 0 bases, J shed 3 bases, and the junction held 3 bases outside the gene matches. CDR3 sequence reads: CASSVEASGSYEQYF. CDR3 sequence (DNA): TGTGCCAGCAGCGTAGAGGCTAGCGGGAGCTACGAGCAGTACTTC.

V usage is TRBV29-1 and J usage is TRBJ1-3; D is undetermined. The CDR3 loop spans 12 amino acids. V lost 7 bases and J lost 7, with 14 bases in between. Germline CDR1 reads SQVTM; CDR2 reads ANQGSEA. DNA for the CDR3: TGCAGCGGAATAAACAGATTTAACACCATATATTTT. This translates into CSGINRFNTIYF.